This T cell receptor (beta chain) appears in the sequencing data of a study of T cells after yellow fever vaccination (dated by TCRdb to about 2019). Broadly, across the study: Memory subsets (EM, EMRA, CM and Tscm) were sorted on a BD FACS Aria III using CD3, CD45RA, CCR7 and CD95 staining. The SMART-Seq v4 Ultra Low Input RNA kit was used to prepare libraries from fractions with low cell numbers. Two healthy male donors, one aged 18 to 30 and one aged 30 to 40 years, made up the cohort. Blood samples were taken at several timepoints before and after primary and secondary immunization, and bulk PBMC replicates and cell subsets were isolated. Memory subsets were sorted on days 0, 15 and 45 and at 18 months after primary vaccination, and on days 0, 15 and 45 after the 30-year booster. To follow T-cell clones before and after primary and booster YFV17D yellow fever vaccination, bulk TCR alpha and beta repertoires were sequenced over time. Study-wide conclusions, independent of this receptor: On day 0, almost all vaccine-responding clonotypes were below detection in the sorted memory subsets. The study included only two donors, which limits how far the findings can be generalized. A small fraction of clonotypes showed up in both the CD4 and CD8 compartments, probably as a result of convergent recombination. Because abundant contaminating clonotypes from the bulk population could be contained in FACS-sorted repertoires, computational filtering was required. After the booster, most of the clones that had expanded following primary vaccination were detected again (around 97% of CD4 and around 90% of CD8), which suggests that memory was broadly maintained. Compared with the primary T-cell response, the secondary T-cell response was weaker but faster, peaking on day 5 rather than day 15.

This clonotype was counted ten times or more. No much larger clone is present one base from it, and per-base qualities are unavailable. Reading from cysteine to phenylalanine, the CDR3 counts 14 amino acids. Only the CDR3 DNA is retained, 42 bases long and in frame from the first base. V is clipped by 1 base and J by 4 bases, and the sequence between their germline boundaries is 10 bases long. The germline V gene (reference sequence) supplies CDR1 MNHNY and CDR2 SVGAGI. In the paper's terms, the treatment or condition label means: live attenuated yellow fever vaccine strain. PBMCs were isolated from peripheral blood using a standard Ficoll-Paque protocol. RNA from sorted memory subsets was extracted with the RNeasy Micro Kit. The sequencer listed for this sample is Illumina NovaSeq 6000. TCR cDNA was made using 5'RACE template switching, a step that added a universal primer site and unique molecular identifiers. Priming for cDNA synthesis came from both the TCR alpha and TCR beta constant segments. Library amplification involved two PCR steps, and the second step added sample barcodes and sequencing adapters. Libraries were sequenced on Illumina HiSeq 2500 (2x100 bp) or NovaSeq (2x150 bp). In the paper's pipeline: Reads were demultiplexed and collapsed into UMI consensus sequences with MIGEC, and V(D)J alignment was performed with MiXCR. Using edgeR on replicate PBMC samples, clonotypes were called vaccine-responding if FDR was below 0.01 and the log2 fold change was above 5 up to day 15. Bulk clonotypes were assigned CD4 or CD8 identity according to which sequenced CD4 or CD8 repertoire held them at higher abundance. To estimate how each clone was distributed across memory phenotypes, clonotype frequencies in memory subsets were weighted by FACS-sorted cell numbers. TCRdb cleaned the public reads at Q25 with fastp, built clones with MiXCR and kept in-frame beta chains. Every distinct CDR3 protein forms one entry, paired with its most common genes and DNA. TCRdb's processing, not the authors', yielded these V and J calls. The sample includes 25,000 to 30,000 distinct CDR3 sequences, with over 3.5% observed a single time. The ten largest clones represent approximately 38% of the sample.

This receptor was taken from a man aged 18 to 35 who received the YFV17D yellow fever vaccine. The receptor chain draws on TRBV6-6 and TRBJ1-1; a tentative D match to TRBD1 spans 5 bases. Sequencing used PBMCs, either bulk or a sorted T-cell subset (CD4+, CD8+, memory, or dextramer-sorted; not recorded which), obtained on the day of the yellow fever booster vaccination. Here the CDR3 is given as CASSYLGGTTEAFF. Read as DNA, the sequence is TGTGCCAGCAGTTACTTGGGGGGGACCACTGAAGCTTTCTTT.